The source of this TCR beta chain is a study of response to subunit inactivated influenza vaccine listed by TCRdb under 2018. A note on the overall study: Deep quantitative profiling of the T cell receptor repertoire was used in the study to follow responses to a trivalent subunit inactivated influenza vaccine.

CDR1 and CDR2 are read off the germline V gene as SGHAT and FQNNGV. There are 13 amino acids in the CDR3, from cysteine to phenylalanine inclusive. The CDR3 DNA has 39 bases and is translated from base 1. Trimming costs V 2 bases and J 5 bases, and their ends lie 9 bases apart. Receptor amplification or capture employed RT-PCR. For sequencing, an Illumina HiSeq 2500 was employed. Starting from the raw public reads, TCRdb applied fastp trimming at Q25, assembled clones with MiXCR and retained in-frame beta chains. CDR3 protein sequences are deduplicated, and each keeps its most common genes and DNA. The sample table lists 550,000 to 650,000 distinct CDR3 sequences, about 10% of them with a count of one. 9.5% to 13% of the sample comes from the top ten. The full study reports these points: The authors suggested that each seasonal influenza vaccination may recruit only a limited number of new T cells.

This clonotype was picked up many times. Its specific antigen is unknown. The record has no base qualities; no much larger clone is one base away. The sample was PBMCs from blood, taken on the day of vaccination. This chain is built from TRBV11-2 and TRBJ2-5, with no confidently assigned D gene. This clonotype was sampled from a man aged 45-65 years who received an inactivated influenza vaccine. Donor details come from another sample of the same person, matched by shared clones. The DNA sequence is TGTGCCAGCAGCTTAATACCCACTGAGACCCAGTACTTC. Its protein is CASSLIPTETQYF.